The 10 T cell receptor beta chains in this list originate from one sample, sequenced in a study of blood T cell repertoires in COVID-19. The repertoire was sequenced with immunoSEQ multiplex PCR; TCRdb's copy has only in-frame clones and lacks some. The data show 60,000 to 75,000 clones, roughly 85% seen once. The sequenced sample was peripheral blood. These receptor sequences come from a woman of 80 years or more with acute or convalescent COVID-19.

The chain carries TRBV11-2 and TRBJ2-5; D possibly corresponds to TRBD1 (6 bases). Deletions cut 3 bases from V and 4 bases from J, with 15 bases between. This CDR3 region has 15 residues. Per the germline V gene, CDR1 is SGHAT and CDR2 is FQNNGV. The CDR3 reads CASSFWLTGLETQYF. CDR3 nucleotide sequence: TGTGCCAGCAGCTTCTGGCTCACAGGGCTAGAGACCCAGTACTTC.

This clone appeared a few times. This rearrangement joins TRBV7-3 to TRBJ2-2, with 7 nucleotides matching TRBD1. The CDR3 contains 17 residues. Trimming took 5 bases from V and 2 from J; bases not matched to a gene: 11. Germline assignment: CDR1 SGHTA and CDR2 FQGTGA. CDR3 in amino acids: CASSLRQGSFNTGELFF. In nucleotides, the CDR3 is TGTGCCAGCAGCCTCCGACAGGGAAGCTTTAACACCGGGGAGCTGTTTTTT.

The chain recombines TRBV29-1 with TRBJ1-4, with TRBD1 as a possible D gene (6 bases). Trimming took 6 bases from V and 12 from J, leaving 14 bases between them. The CDR3 has 11 residues. Germline loops: CDR1 SQVTM, CDR2 ANQGSEA. The CDR3 protein is CSVEDSRELFF. CDR3 sequence (DNA): TGCAGCGTCGAGGACAGCCGGGAACTGTTTTTT.

Comments on this clone: The junction differs from germline at one of its ends, possibly a read error. This chain links TRBV18 with TRBJ1-5; D is undetermined. The germline CDR1 and CDR2 sequences are KGHSH and LQKENI. There are 16 residues in the CDR3. Here the CDR3 DNA reads TGTGCCAGCTCCCCACGAGAAGTTTATAGCAATCAGCCCCAGCATTTT. Translating it yields CASSPREVYSNQPQHF.

This clone occurred once. V and J are TRBV6-6 and TRBJ2-7, with a weak D call TRBD2 (5 bases). Trimming removed 7 bases from V and 3 bases from J, with 7 bases in between. Germline CDR1 and CDR2: MNHNY and SVGAGI (reference sequence). The CDR3 has 11 residues. The CDR3 DNA is TGTGCCAGCAATAGCGACTACGAGCAGTACTTC. Its translation is CASNSDYEQYF.

This clone was observed a handful of times. The chain is built from TRBV10-1 and TRBJ1-1, with D hard to call. Trimming removed 5 bases from V and 4 bases from J, with 17 bases in between. The CDR3 runs to 15 residues. Germline CDR1 WNHNN, CDR2 SYGVQD (reference sequence). The CDR3 spells CASSYSAGVRTEAFF. The CDR3 nucleotides read TGCGCCAGCAGTTACTCCGCCGGGGTGCGCACTGAAGCTTTCTTT.

This clone was counted a single time. The chain joins TRBV3-1 (or the pseudogene TRBV3-2) to TRBJ1-2; D ambiguous. Deletions cut 3 bases from V and 5 bases from J, with 10 bases between. There are 13 residues in the CDR3. Germline V lookup: CDR1 LGHDT, CDR2 YNNKEL (reference sequence). CDR3 sequence (DNA): TGTGCCAGCAGCCAGCCAGAAAAGTATGGCTACACCTTC. It translates to CASSQPEKYGYTF.

V is TRBV19 and J is TRBJ1-2; 8 bases are shared with TRBD1. The CDR3 runs 12 residues. V lost 5 bases, J lost 8 bases, and 4 bases stayed unmatched. Germline V lookup: CDR1 LNHDA, CDR2 SQIVND (reference sequence). The CDR3: CASSDTGGGYTF. The CDR3 DNA sequence: TGTGCCAGTAGTGACACAGGGGGAGGCTACACCTTC.

The chain has TRBV6-1 and TRBJ2-2; no clear D. The CDR3 length is 13 residues. Trimming took 3 bases from V and 0 from J, leaving 2 bases between them. Germline CDR1 is MNHNS and CDR2 is SASEGT. As DNA, the CDR3 is TGTGCCAGCAGTGACACGAACACCGGGGAGCTGTTTTTT. Translating gives CASSDTNTGELFF.

The chain is built from TRBV2 and TRBJ2-1, with 9 bases aligning to TRBD1. The ends lost 4 bases at V and 8 bases at J; junction bases unmatched: 6. This CDR3 region has 14 residues. CDR1 and CDR2 (germline): SNHLY, FYNNEI. CDR3 coding DNA: TGTGCCAGCAGTGTAGACAGGGGGAGCGATGAGCAGTTCTTC. This gives the protein CASSVDRGSDEQFF.